This T cell receptor beta chain is drawn from a study of metastatic and nonmetastatic thyroid tumors. V was pared by 8 bases and J by 1 base, with 9 bases of the junction left unmatched. Germline CDR1 DFQATT, CDR2 SNEGSKA (reference sequence). The CDR3 has 14 amino acids. This clone was detected many times. TCRdb reassembled clones from the PCR reads with MiXCR. The sample has about 32,000 clones, roughly 6.8% seen once. Before thyroid surgery, none of the patients had received any treatment. The sample consisted of blood. The TCR was taken from a female donor with papillary thyroid cancer or a benign thyroid nodule (not recorded which). Some clones in this sample may be carry-over from other donors' samples. The rearrangement links TRBV20-1 to TRBJ2-7; TRBD1 aligns across 9 bases. The chain's CDR3 is CSPRAGQGSYEQYF. The DNA of the CDR3 is TGCAGTCCTCGCGCGGGACAGGGATCCTACGAGCAGTACTTC.